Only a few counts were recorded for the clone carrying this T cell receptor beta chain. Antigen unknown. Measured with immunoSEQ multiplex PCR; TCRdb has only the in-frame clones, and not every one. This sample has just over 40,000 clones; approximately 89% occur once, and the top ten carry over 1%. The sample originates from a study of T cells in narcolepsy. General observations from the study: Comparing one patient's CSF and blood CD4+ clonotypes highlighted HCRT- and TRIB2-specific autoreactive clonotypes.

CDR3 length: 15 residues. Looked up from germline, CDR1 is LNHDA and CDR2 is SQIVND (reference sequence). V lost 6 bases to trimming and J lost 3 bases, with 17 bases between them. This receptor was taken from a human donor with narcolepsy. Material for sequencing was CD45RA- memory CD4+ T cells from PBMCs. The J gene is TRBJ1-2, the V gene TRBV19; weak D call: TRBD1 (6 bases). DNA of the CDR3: TGTGCCAGTAGCACCTCCGGGGACACCCACTATGGCTACACCTTC. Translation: CASSTSGDTHYGYTF.